Below are 8 T cell receptor beta chains sequenced from a single sample in a study of T cell responses to AZD1222 COVID-19 vaccine. This table comes from immunoSEQ multiplex PCR, and its TCRdb copy is limited to in-frame clones, with some not included. This sample has 70,000 to 90,000 clones, with 80% to 90% found just once. The sequencing here drew on peripheral blood, taken 28 days after the second AZD1222 dose. These receptor sequences come from an adult who received the AZD1222 COVID-19 vaccine.

The chain joins TRBV7-9 to TRBJ2-2, with TRBD1 identical over 8 bases. CDR1 SEHNR and CDR2 FQNEAQ come from the germline V gene (reference sequence). This CDR3 region has 15 residues. Trimming removed 5 bases from V and 5 bases from J; junction bases left unmatched: 7. In DNA, the CDR3 is TGTGCCAGCAGCATAGACAGGGGAAGGACCGGGGAGCTGTTTTTT. Translation: CASSIDRGRTGELFF.

This rearrangement joins TRBV7-3 to TRBJ2-3, with TRBD2 matching over 7 bases. The CDR3 has 14 amino acids. The V and J ends lost 7 bases and 6 bases, in that order; junction bases with no gene match: 10. Germline V CDR1 and CDR2: SGHTA, FQGTGA. CDR3 protein: CASTPGGVRDTQYF. CDR3 bases: TGTGCCAGCACTCCGGGAGGAGTGCGGGATACGCAGTATTTT.

The rearrangement joins TRBV7-2 to TRBJ2-2; perhaps D is TRBD1 or TRBD2 (5 bases each). V was trimmed by 0 bases and J by 6 bases, leaving 14 bases between them. The CDR3 sequence is 16 residues long. The germline gives CDR1 SGHTA, CDR2 FQGNSA. CDR3 in DNA: TGTGCCAGCAGCTTAGCGTCCCAGGGAGTGGCCGGGGAGCTGTTTTTT. It specifies CASSLASQGVAGELFF.

V and J are TRBV2 and TRBJ1-5; weak D call: TRBD1 (5 bases). Germline V gives CDR1 SNHLY, CDR2 FYNNEI. Trimming left V 6 bases short and J 5 bases short, with 17 bases between. The CDR3 contains 15 residues. The DNA of the CDR3 is TGTGCCAGCAGGACGGACACGTCCCCACATCAGCCCCAGCATTTT. Residues: CASRTDTSPHQPQHF.

Here the CDR3 DNA reads TGTGCCAGCAGCCACGAGAATCAGCCCCAGCATTTT. Translation gives CASSHENQPQHF. The rearrangement uses TRBV12-3 or TRBV12-4 and TRBJ1-5; D call uncertain. The V end lost 6 bases, the J end lost 4 bases, and 7 bases lay between the germline ends. The CDR3 has 12 amino acids.

This clone has more than one count but fewer than ten. V gene TRBV29-1 combines with J gene TRBJ2-1; the match to TRBD2 covers 9 bases. The germline gives CDR1 SQVTM, CDR2 ANQGSEA. After removal of 6 bases from V and 1 base from J, the junction contained 7 bases not matched to a gene. CDR3 size: 15 residues. Here the CDR3 DNA reads TGCAGCGTGGTTAGCGGGAGTAAGTCCTACAATGAGCAGTTCTTC. Residues: CSVVSGSKSYNEQFF.

This rearrangement joins TRBV6-2 or TRBV6-3 to TRBJ1-2; D remains unclear. The CDR3 runs to 12 residues. Germline loops: CDR1 MNHEY, CDR2 SVGEGT. V gave up 5 bases and J gave up 4 bases, with 8 bases separating them. The CDR3 DNA reads as TGTGCCAGCAGTGCGCTGTCCTATGGCTACACCTTC. Protein sequence: CASSALSYGYTF.

The J gene is TRBJ1-5, the V gene TRBV12-3 or TRBV12-4; D not certain. V was clipped by 6 bases and J by 5 bases, with 11 bases between them. The CDR3 is 13 residues long. The CDR3 DNA reads TGTGCCAGCAGAGCGGGTTCATATCAGCCCCAGCATTTT. Translation: CASRAGSYQPQHF.